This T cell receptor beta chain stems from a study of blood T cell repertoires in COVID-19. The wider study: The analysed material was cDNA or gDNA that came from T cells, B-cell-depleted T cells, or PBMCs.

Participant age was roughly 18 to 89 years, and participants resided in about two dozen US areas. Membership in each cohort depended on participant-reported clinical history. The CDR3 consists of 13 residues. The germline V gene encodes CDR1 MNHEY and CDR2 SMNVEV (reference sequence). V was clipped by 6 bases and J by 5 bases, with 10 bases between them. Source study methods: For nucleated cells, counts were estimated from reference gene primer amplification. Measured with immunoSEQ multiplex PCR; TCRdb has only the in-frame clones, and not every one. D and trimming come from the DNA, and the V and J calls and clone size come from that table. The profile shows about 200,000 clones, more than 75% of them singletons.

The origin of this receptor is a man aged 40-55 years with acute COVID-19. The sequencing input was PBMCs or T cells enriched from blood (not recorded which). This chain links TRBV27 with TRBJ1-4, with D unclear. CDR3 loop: CASSQRRNEKLFF. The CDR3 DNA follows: TGTGCCAGCAGCCAGCGTAGGAATGAAAAACTGTTTTTT.